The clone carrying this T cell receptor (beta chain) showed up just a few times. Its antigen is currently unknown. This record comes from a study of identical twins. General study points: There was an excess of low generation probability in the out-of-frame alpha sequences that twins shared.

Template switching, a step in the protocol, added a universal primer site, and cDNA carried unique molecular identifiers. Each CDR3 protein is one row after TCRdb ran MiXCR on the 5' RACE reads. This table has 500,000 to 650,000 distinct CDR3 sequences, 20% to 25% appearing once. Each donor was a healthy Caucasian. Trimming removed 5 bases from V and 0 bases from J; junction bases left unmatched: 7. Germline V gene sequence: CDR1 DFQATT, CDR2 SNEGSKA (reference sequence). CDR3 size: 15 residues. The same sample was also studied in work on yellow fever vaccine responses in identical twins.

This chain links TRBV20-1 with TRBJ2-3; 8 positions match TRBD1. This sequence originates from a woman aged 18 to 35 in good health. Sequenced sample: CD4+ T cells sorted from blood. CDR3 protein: CSAHPRDRSTDTQYF. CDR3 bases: TGCAGTGCTCATCCCCGGGACAGGAGCACAGATACGCAGTATTTT.